This T cell receptor (beta chain) was found in a study of T-cell reconstitution after alpha-beta-depleted transplantation in children listed by TCRdb under 2016. In the study overall: T-cell immune reconstitution after TCRalphabeta/CD19-depleted allogeneic hematopoietic cell transplantation in children was quantitatively tracked in the study by means of TCR repertoire profiling.

The research as a whole found: Apparently early alphabetaT-cell count recovery about two months after transplant reportedly relied on only several hundred rapidly expanded clones derived from non-depleted graft cells. In some patients, high TCRbeta diversity at day 60 was attributed to recipient T cells and intrathymic progenitors that had survived conditioning. Hyperexpanded clone frequencies declined over subsequent months; after one year, T-cell counts and TCRbeta diversity were mostly attributed to newly produced T cells.

Library method: PCR. The sequencer listed for this sample is Illumina HiSeq 2500. To normalize quantification of the TCRbeta repertoire, the TCR libraries were built with molecular barcoding that relied on unique molecular identifiers. Through fastp at Q25 and MiXCR, TCRdb rebuilt clones from the public reads, retaining in-frame beta chains. Under each unique CDR3 protein, matching rows form one entry showing the most common genes and DNA. Here the sample has a few hundred thousand distinct CDR3 sequences; approximately 23% occur a single time. Roughly 9.7% of the sample lies in the top ten. The treatment or condition label here, explained by the study, means: allogeneic hematopoietic cell transplantation with graft depleted of TCRalphabeta T cells and CD19 B cells. TCRalphabeta/CD19-depleted allogeneic hematopoietic cell grafts were given to the transplant recipients, all of whom were children. The CDR3 contains 16 residues, cysteine and phenylalanine counted. Solely the CDR3 DNA is kept, with 48 bases framed from the first base. V is reduced by 3 bases and J by 2 bases, leaving a spacing of 11 bases between them. The germline V gene gives CDR1 as SGHAT and CDR2 as FQNNGV.

Concerning this clonotype itself: Its antigen remains unidentified. Base-call qualities are not available, and no considerably larger clone is one nucleotide away.

The starting material was PBMCs, mostly from graft donor cells, obtained 180 days after TCRalphabeta/CD19-depleted stem cell transplant. This clonotype was obtained from a male patient younger than 18 who had a stem cell transplant for acute lymphoblastic leukemia, so the T cells may come from the graft donor. The V and J segments used are TRBV11-2 and TRBJ2-6, with no confidently assigned D gene. For the CDR3, the sequence is CASSLKGYAGANVLTF. The base sequence is TGTGCCAGCAGCTTGAAGGGTTATGCTGGGGCCAACGTCCTGACTTTC.